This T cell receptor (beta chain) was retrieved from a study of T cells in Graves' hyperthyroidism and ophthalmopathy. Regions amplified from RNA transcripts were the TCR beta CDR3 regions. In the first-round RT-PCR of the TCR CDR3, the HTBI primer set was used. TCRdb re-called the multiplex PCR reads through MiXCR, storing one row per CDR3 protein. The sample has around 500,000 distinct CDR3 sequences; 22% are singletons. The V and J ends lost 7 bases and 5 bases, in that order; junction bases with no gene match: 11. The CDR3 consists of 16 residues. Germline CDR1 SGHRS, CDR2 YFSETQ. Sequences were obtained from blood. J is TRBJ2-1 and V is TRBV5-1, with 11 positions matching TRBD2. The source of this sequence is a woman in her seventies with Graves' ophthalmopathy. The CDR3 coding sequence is TGCGCCAGCCAAGAAACGGGACTAGCGGCGAACAATGAGCAGTTCTTC. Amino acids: CASQETGLAANNEQFF.